The 31 T cell receptor beta chains below all came from one sample that was sequenced in a study of cytomegalovirus exposure and HLA in healthy donors. It was with 60 Vbeta and 13 Jbeta primers that the PCR ran. The table came from immunoSEQ multiplex PCR; TCRdb's copy has only in-frame clones and leaves some out. The profile shows 150,000 to 200,000 clones, around nine tenths of them singletons. Sequencing was carried out using PBMCs. These receptors all come from a woman under 30 in good health and CMV-seronegative.

The chain uses TRBV15 and TRBJ1-2, with TRBD1 matching 9 bases. Germline V gene data show CDR1 as LNHNV and CDR2 as YYDKDF (reference sequence). V shed 3 bases and J 0 bases; nucleotides not matched to a gene: 2. The CDR3 spans 15 residues. CDR3 DNA sequence: TGTGCCACCAGCAGGGGACAGGGTGCTAACTATGGCTACACCTTC. Translating it yields CATSRGQGANYGYTF.

The chain links TRBV7-6 to TRBJ2-6, with a tentative D call TRBD1 (6 bases). This CDR3 comprises 18 residues. The germline V gene encodes CDR1 SGHVS and CDR2 FNYEAQ. V lost 5 bases and J lost 2, with 19 bases in between. The CDR3 nucleotides are TGTGCCAGCAGCCCCCGCCTGATACAGGGCCCTGGGGCCAACGTCCTGACTTTC. Translated: CASSPRLIQGPGANVLTF.

The CDR3 DNA reads as TGCGCCAGCAGCCAAGATCACGCCGTGACAGGGAGCTACGAGCAGTACTTC. This sequence encodes CASSQDHAVTGSYEQYF. The chain links TRBV4-1 to TRBJ2-7; 7 nucleotides agree with TRBD1. The CDR3 covers 17 residues. The germline CDR1 and CDR2 sequences are MGHRA and YSYEKL. The junction had 11 bases not matched to a gene; V was cut back by 0 bases and J by 3 bases.

The V call is TRBV19, the J call TRBJ1-5; perhaps TRBD1 as D (5 bases). Germline loops: CDR1 LNHDA, CDR2 SQIVND (reference sequence). This CDR3 comprises 13 residues. V lost 2 bases, J lost 5 bases, and 7 bases lay in between. CDR3 residues: CASSIRGYQPQHF. CDR3 nucleotide sequence: TGTGCCAGTAGTATACGGGGGTATCAGCCCCAGCATTTT.

The genes are TRBV19 and TRBJ2-7; possibly TRBD2 for D (5 bases). Trimming shortened V by 4 bases and J by 4 bases, and 11 bases separated the two germline ends. Germline CDR1 is LNHDA and CDR2 is SQIVND (reference sequence). The CDR3 runs 13 residues. CDR3 protein: CASSTLRGYEQYF. CDR3 bases: TGTGCCAGTAGTACCCTCAGAGGGTACGAGCAGTACTTC.

The chain is built from TRBV10-3 and TRBJ2-1, with 13 bases identical to TRBD2. CDR1 and CDR2 from the germline V gene are ENHRY and SYGVKD. This CDR3 is built from 17 residues. The J segment lost 9 bases and the V segment lost 2 bases, leaving 10 bases of the junction unmatched. CDR3 nucleotides: TGTGCCATCAGTGAGCTTAGGACTAGCGGGAGAGGGGGTGAGCAGTTCTTC. The encoded protein is CAISELRTSGRGGEQFF.

V and J are TRBV5-1 and TRBJ2-7; D not resolved. The ends were cut back, 0 bases at V and 5 bases at J, with 9 bases in the middle. The CDR3 is 13 residues long. Germline-derived CDR1 and CDR2 are SGHRS and YFSETQ. The CDR3 DNA reads TGCGCCAGCAGCTTGGGAGGAATGAACGAGCAGTACTTC. It translates to CASSLGGMNEQYF.

This chain joins TRBV5-1 and TRBJ2-7; 8 nucleotides agree with TRBD2. The germline gives CDR1 SGHRS, CDR2 YFSETQ. V dropped 3 bases and J dropped 1; count of bases not matched to a gene: 9. This CDR3 region has 16 residues. The CDR3, as DNA: TGCGCCAGCAGCTGGCCTGGGGGCGGGGGGTCCTACGAGCAGTACTTC. Encoded protein: CASSWPGGGGSYEQYF.

This clone has just a few counts. The chain employs TRBV10-2 and TRBJ1-6; D gene uncertain. Trimming removed 6 bases from V and 8 bases from J, with 8 bases in between. The germline gives CDR1 WSHSY, CDR2 SAAADI. This CDR3 comprises 12 residues. CDR3 region: CASSPPDSPLHF. For the CDR3, the DNA is TGCGCCAGCAGCCCTCCAGATTCACCCCTCCACTTT.

The gene calls are TRBV5-1 and TRBJ1-5; TRBD1 might be the D (5 bases). Germline values: CDR1 SGHRS, CDR2 YFSETQ. The ends were cut back, 7 bases at V and 3 bases at J, with 11 bases in the middle. CDR3 length: 13 amino acids. CDR3 DNA sequence: TGCGCCAGCTCCCGACAGCCCAATCAGCCCCAGCATTTT. This gives the protein CASSRQPNQPQHF.

The rearrangement uses TRBV27 and TRBJ2-5, with a weak D call TRBD2 (6 bases). Between the trimmed V and J ends, which lost 3 bases and 7 bases, there was a span of 27 bases. From germline, CDR1 is MNHEY and CDR2 SMNVEV (reference sequence). This CDR3 region has 18 residues. CDR3 loop: CASSLSGRLATVFGTQYF. The CDR3 DNA reads as TGTGCCAGCAGTTTGAGTGGTAGGCTAGCGACCGTGTTTGGGACCCAGTACTTC.

This chain links TRBV6-6 with TRBJ2-7; TRBD1 agrees at 7 bases. Trimming took 4 bases from V and 4 from J; bases not matched to a gene: 7. CDR3 size: 14 residues. Germline V CDR1 and CDR2: MNHNY, SVGAGI (reference sequence). The CDR3 sequence: CASSSDRVVYEQYF. The CDR3 DNA is TGTGCCAGCAGTTCAGACAGGGTCGTGTACGAGCAGTACTTC.

V usage is TRBV4-1 and J usage is TRBJ2-2; TRBD2 agrees at 9 bases. V was clipped by 1 base and J by 5 bases; unmatched bases: 5. The CDR3 extends over 16 amino acids. Germline values: CDR1 MGHRA, CDR2 YSYEKL. CDR3 DNA sequence: TGCGCCAGCAGCCAAGGAGGCGGGAGGGGAACCGGGGAGCTGTTTTTT. This sequence encodes CASSQGGGRGTGELFF.

The chain joins TRBV27 to TRBJ2-7; 10 bases agree with TRBD1. The CDR3 length is 15 residues. Trimming at V came to 1 base and at J to 6 bases, leaving 6 bases not matched to a gene. Germline assignment: CDR1 MNHEY and CDR2 SMNVEV (reference sequence). This CDR3 is CASSLLPGQGREQYF. CDR3 DNA: TGTGCCAGCAGTTTATTGCCGGGACAGGGGCGCGAGCAGTACTTC.

The chain recombines TRBV7-2 with TRBJ2-7; a possible D gene is TRBD1 (6 bases). The ends were cut back, 2 bases at V and 6 bases at J, with 11 bases in the middle. Per the germline V gene, CDR1 is SGHTA and CDR2 is FQGNSA. CDR3 size: 13 residues. The CDR3 DNA reads as TGTGCCAGCAGCTTAAGTGTAGGGGGCGAGCAGTACTTC. This encodes CASSLSVGGEQYF.

CDR3 nucleotide sequence: TGTGCCAGCAGTGAAACGGAGGGAAACACCATATATTTT. This codes for CASSETEGNTIYF. J is TRBJ1-3 and V is TRBV6-1; D gene unclear. Germline CDR1 is MNHNS and CDR2 is SASEGT. Trimming left V 2 bases short and J 4 bases short, with 6 bases between. This CDR3 is built from 13 residues.

This sequence joins TRBV7-2 and TRBJ2-5, with a weak D call TRBD2 (5 bases). There are 13 residues in the CDR3. V lost 5 bases, J lost 5 bases, and 12 bases lay in between. Germline loops: CDR1 SGHTA, CDR2 FQGNSA. CDR3 residues: CASSRGAVETQYF. CDR3 nucleotide sequence: TGTGCCAGCAGCCGGGGTGCCGTGGAGACCCAGTACTTC.

The gene calls are TRBV27 and TRBJ2-7; 7 nucleotides agree with TRBD2. V lost 2 bases, J lost 2 bases, and 6 bases stayed unmatched. CDR1 and CDR2 from the germline V gene are MNHEY and SMNVEV (reference sequence). The CDR3 has 15 amino acids. CDR3 loop: CASSLGAGETYEQYF. The CDR3 DNA reads TGTGCCAGCAGTTTAGGGGCGGGAGAAACCTACGAGCAGTACTTC.

The V call is TRBV6-5, the J call TRBJ2-5, with 7 bases identical to TRBD2. The CDR3 consists of 15 residues. Losses at the gene ends were 2 bases for V and 2 bases for J; bases not matched to a gene: 5. The V gene's germline CDR1 is MNHEY and CDR2 SVGAGI. As DNA, the CDR3 is TGTGCCAGCAGTTACACCTACGGGGGGCAAGAGACCCAGTACTTC. This translates into CASSYTYGGQETQYF.

The gene calls are TRBV6-1 and TRBJ1-2, with D uncertain. The V and J ends lost 1 base and 8 bases respectively, with 14 bases between them. Germline V gives CDR1 MNHNS, CDR2 SASEGT. This CDR3 has 14 amino acids. CDR3 amino acids: CASSEGYTSEGYTF. The CDR3 bases are TGTGCCAGCAGTGAAGGCTACACGTCGGAGGGCTACACCTTC.

The chain combines TRBV5-1 with TRBJ2-2; perhaps TRBD2 as D (5 bases). Germline values: CDR1 SGHRS, CDR2 YFSETQ. This CDR3 contains 13 residues. V shed 5 bases and J shed 12 bases, with 17 bases lying between them. The CDR3 loop is CASRSGYTVKLFF. CDR3 in DNA: TGCGCCAGCAGATCGGGATATACGGTTAAGCTGTTTTTT.

The chain is built from TRBV5-4 and TRBJ2-3; no reliable D call. Deletions cut 0 bases from V and 4 bases from J, with 9 bases between. CDR1 is SGHNT and CDR2 is YYREEE in the germline V gene (reference sequence). CDR3 length: 14 amino acids. CDR3 sequence reads: CASSLGSSPDTQYF. The CDR3 DNA reads TGTGCCAGCAGCTTGGGCAGTAGCCCAGATACGCAGTATTTT.

J is TRBJ2-2 and V is TRBV6-5, with D perhaps matching TRBD2 (5 bases). This CDR3 region has 15 residues. Trimming stripped 6 bases from V and 0 bases from J, with 11 bases between. Germline CDR1 MNHEY, CDR2 SVGAGI. The chain's CDR3 is CASSSSGPNTGELFF. CDR3 nucleotides: TGTGCCAGCAGCTCAAGCGGACCGAACACCGGGGAGCTGTTTTTT.

The rearrangement uses TRBV27 and TRBJ1-6; D is possibly TRBD1 (5 bases). The CDR3 contains 15 residues. Germline V gene data show CDR1 as MNHEY and CDR2 as SMNVEV (reference sequence). Between the trimmed V and J ends, which lost 7 bases and 0 bases, there was a span of 10 bases. The CDR3 loop is CASKDTSSYNSPLHF. The CDR3, as DNA: TGTGCCAGCAAGGACACGAGCTCCTATAATTCACCCCTCCACTTT.

The J gene is TRBJ2-2, the V gene TRBV7-8; TRBD2 is a possible D gene (6 bases). The V end lost 1 base, the J end lost 0 bases, and 12 bases lay between the germline ends. This CDR3 has 17 amino acids. Germline lookup yields CDR1 SGHVS and CDR2 FQNEAQ. CDR3 amino acids: CASSLVKAGSNTGELFF. CDR3 sequence (DNA): TGTGCCAGCAGCTTAGTTAAGGCGGGGTCGAACACCGGGGAGCTGTTTTTT.

For the CDR3, the DNA is TGCGCCAGCAGCCCCGGGAGTTCTGGAAACACCATATATTTT. It is translated as CASSPGSSGNTIYF. V gene TRBV5-1 combines with J gene TRBJ1-3; unclear D gene. CDR1 SGHRS and CDR2 YFSETQ come from the germline V gene. V lost 4 bases to trimming and J lost 1 base, with 9 bases between them. The CDR3 runs 14 residues.

The chain carries TRBV2 and TRBJ2-1, with 7 bases identical to TRBD2. Germline assignment: CDR1 SNHLY and CDR2 FYNNEI. The trim removed 6 bases at V and 7 bases at J, leaving 9 bases unmatched. CDR3 length: 14 residues. The CDR3 DNA is TGTGCCAGCAGGTCGCGGGAGACGTCAAATGAGCAGTTCTTC. Translating it yields CASRSRETSNEQFF.

The chain has TRBV11-2 and TRBJ2-4; 7 nucleotides match TRBD1. J gave up 0 bases and V 4 bases, and 12 bases lay outside the gene matches. The CDR3 runs 18 residues. Germline CDR1 is SGHAT and CDR2 is FQNNGV. The CDR3 DNA is TGTGCCAGCAGCTATTTAACAGGGGACGTACTAGCCAAAAACATTCAGTACTTC. Amino acid sequence: CASSYLTGDVLAKNIQYF. Complete variable domain (other parts from reference TRBV11-2 and TRBJ2-4): EAGVAQSPRYKIIEKRQSVAFWCNPISGHATLYWYQQILGQGPKLLIQFQNNGVVDDSQLPKDRFSAERLKGVDSTLKIQPAKLEDSAVYLCASSYLTGDVLAKNIQYFGAGTRLSVL.

This clone has a single count. This chain uses TRBV2 with TRBJ1-6; D may be TRBD1 (5 bases). This CDR3 contains 13 residues. The germline V gene has CDR1 SNHLY and CDR2 FYNNEI. Trimming removed 4 bases from V and 8 bases from J, with 9 bases in between. CDR3 amino acids: CASSVAGDSPLHF. As DNA, the CDR3 is TGTGCCAGCAGTGTTGCGGGGGATTCACCCCTCCACTTT.

V usage is TRBV7-9 and J usage is TRBJ2-2, with 13 bases identical to TRBD2. V trimming: 6 bases; J trimming: 4 bases; junction bases outside the gene matches: 5. The germline V gene has CDR1 SEHNR and CDR2 FQNEAQ (reference sequence). This CDR3 contains 16 residues. CDR3 residues: CASSPGLAGLTGELFF. The CDR3 DNA is TGTGCCAGCAGTCCGGGACTAGCGGGACTCACCGGGGAGCTGTTTTTT. Full variable domain (remainder filled in from reference TRBV7-9 and TRBJ2-2): DTGVSQNPRHKITKRGQNVTFRCDPISEHNRLYWYRQTLGQGPEFLTYFQNEAQLEKSRLLSDRFSAERPKGSFSTLEIQRTEQGDSAMYLCASSPGLAGLTGELFFGEGSRLTVL.

The chain couples TRBV28 to TRBJ2-4, with D perhaps matching TRBD2 (7 bases). The CDR3 length is 14 residues. Germline CDR1 MDHEN, CDR2 SYDVKM. Trimming stripped 5 bases from V and 8 bases from J, with 16 bases between. The CDR3 reads CASSLRGEGDIQYF. CDR3 nucleotides: TGTGCCAGCAGTCTAAGGGGGGAGGGTGACATTCAGTACTTC.